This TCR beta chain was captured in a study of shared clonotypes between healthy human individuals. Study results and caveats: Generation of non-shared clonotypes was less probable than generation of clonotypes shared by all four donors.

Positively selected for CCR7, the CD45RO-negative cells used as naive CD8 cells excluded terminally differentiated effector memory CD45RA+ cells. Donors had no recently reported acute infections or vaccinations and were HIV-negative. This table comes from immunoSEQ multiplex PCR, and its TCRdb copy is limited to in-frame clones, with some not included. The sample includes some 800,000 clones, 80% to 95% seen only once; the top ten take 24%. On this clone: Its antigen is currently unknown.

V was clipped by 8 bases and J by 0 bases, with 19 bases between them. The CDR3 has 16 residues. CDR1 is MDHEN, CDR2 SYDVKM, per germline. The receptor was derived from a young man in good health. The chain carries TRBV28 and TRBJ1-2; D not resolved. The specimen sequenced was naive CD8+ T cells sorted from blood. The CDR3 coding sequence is TGTGCCAGCGCCCTGGATGCGTTACGGACTAACTATGGCTACACCTTC. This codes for CASALDALRTNYGYTF.